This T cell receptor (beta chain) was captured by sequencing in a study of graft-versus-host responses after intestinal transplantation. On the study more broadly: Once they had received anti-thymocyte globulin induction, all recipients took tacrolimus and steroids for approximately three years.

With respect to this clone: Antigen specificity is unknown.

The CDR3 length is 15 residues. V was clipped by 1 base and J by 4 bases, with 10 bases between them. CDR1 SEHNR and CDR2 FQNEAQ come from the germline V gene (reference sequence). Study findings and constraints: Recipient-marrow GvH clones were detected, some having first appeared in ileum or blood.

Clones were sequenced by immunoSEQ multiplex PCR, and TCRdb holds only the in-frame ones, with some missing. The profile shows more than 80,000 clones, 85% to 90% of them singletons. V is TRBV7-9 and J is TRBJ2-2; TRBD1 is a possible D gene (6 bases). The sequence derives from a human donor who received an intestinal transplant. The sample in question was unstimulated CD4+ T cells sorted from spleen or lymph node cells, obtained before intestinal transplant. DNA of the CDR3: TGTGCCAGCAGCTTAGGGGCGACAGGCACCGGGGAGCTGTTTTTT. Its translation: CASSLGATGTGELFF.